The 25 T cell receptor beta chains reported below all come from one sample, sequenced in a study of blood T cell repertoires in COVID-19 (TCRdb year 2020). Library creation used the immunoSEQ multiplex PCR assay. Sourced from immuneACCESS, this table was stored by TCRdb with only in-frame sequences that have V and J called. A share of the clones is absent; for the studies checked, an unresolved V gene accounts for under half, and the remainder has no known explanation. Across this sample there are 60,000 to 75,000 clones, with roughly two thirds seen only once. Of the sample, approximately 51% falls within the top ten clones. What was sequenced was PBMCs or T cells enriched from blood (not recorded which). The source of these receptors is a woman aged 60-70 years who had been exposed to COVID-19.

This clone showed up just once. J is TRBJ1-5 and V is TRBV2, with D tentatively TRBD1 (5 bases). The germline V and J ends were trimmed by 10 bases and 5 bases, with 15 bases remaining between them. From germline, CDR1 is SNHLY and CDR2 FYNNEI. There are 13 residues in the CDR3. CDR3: CATGTGRDQPQHF. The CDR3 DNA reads TGTGCCACAGGGACGGGGAGGGATCAGCCCCAGCATTTT.

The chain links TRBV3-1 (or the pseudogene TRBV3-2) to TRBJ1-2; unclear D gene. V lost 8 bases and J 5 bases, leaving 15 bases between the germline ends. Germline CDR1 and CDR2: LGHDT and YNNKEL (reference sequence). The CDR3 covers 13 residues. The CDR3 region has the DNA TGTGCCAGCGGGTTGGGCAGCATTTATGGCTACACCTTC. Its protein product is CASGLGSIYGYTF.

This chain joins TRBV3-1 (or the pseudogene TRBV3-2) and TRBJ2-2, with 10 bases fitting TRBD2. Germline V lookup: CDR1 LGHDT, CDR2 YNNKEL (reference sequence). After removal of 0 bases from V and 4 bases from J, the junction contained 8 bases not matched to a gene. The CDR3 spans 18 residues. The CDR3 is CASSQEPSGGSITGELFF. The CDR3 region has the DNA TGTGCCAGCAGCCAAGAGCCTAGCGGGGGCTCTATCACCGGGGAGCTGTTTTTT.

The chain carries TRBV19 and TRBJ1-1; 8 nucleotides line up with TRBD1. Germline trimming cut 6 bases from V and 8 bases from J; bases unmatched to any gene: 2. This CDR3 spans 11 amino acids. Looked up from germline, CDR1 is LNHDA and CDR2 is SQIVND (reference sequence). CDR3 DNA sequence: TGTGCCAGTAGGAGGGACAGGGAAGCTTTCTTT. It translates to CASRRDREAFF.

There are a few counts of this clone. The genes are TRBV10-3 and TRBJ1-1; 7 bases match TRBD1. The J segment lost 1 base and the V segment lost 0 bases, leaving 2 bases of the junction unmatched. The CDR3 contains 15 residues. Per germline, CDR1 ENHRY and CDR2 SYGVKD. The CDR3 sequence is CAISESDRRNTEAFF. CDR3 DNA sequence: TGTGCCATCAGTGAGTCGGACAGGCGGAACACTGAAGCTTTCTTT.

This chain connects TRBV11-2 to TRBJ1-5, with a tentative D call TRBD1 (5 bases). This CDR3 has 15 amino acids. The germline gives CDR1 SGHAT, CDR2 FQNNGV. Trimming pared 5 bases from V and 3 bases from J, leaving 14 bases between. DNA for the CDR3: TGTGCCAGCAGCCTAAGACCGGGGGACAATCAGCCCCAGCATTTT. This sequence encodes CASSLRPGDNQPQHF.

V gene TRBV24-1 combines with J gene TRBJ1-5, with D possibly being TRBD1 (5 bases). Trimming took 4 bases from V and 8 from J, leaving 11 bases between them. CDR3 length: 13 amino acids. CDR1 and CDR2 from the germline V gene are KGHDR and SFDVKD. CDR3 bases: TGTGCCACCAGTGACATTCAAGGGGAGCCCCAGCATTTT. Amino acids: CATSDIQGEPQHF.

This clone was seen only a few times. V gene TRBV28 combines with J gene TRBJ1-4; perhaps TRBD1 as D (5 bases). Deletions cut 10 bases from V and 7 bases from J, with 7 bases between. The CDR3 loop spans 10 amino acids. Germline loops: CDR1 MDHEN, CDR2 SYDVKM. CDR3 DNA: TGTGCCACCGGGGGTGAAAAACTGTTTTTT. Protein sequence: CATGGEKLFF.

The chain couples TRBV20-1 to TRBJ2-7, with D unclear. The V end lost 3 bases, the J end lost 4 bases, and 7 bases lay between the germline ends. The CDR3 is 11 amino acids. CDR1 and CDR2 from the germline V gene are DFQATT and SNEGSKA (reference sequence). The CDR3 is CSASDRYEQYF. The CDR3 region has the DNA TGCAGTGCTAGTGATCGGTACGAGCAGTACTTC.

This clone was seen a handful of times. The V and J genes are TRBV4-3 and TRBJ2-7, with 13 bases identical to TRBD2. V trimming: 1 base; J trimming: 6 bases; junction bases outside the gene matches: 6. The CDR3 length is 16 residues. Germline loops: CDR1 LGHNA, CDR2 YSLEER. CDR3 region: CASSQALGLAGSEQYF. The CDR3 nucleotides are TGCGCCAGCAGCCAAGCGTTGGGACTAGCGGGAAGCGAGCAGTACTTC.

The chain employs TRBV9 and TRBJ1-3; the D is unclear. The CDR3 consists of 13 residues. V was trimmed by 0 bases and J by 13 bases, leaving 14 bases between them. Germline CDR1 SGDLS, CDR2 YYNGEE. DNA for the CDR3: TGTGCCAGCAGCGTAGGACGGGCGAGCGGAATATATTTT. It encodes CASSVGRASGIYF.

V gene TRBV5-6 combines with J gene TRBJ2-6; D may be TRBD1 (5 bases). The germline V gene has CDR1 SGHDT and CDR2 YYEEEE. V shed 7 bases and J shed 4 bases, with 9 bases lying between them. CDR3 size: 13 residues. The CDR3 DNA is TGTGCCAGCGGCTGGACAGGGGCCAACGTCCTGACTTTC. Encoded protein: CASGWTGANVLTF.

The CDR3 DNA is TGTGCCAGCTCACCATTGTTGGGACAGGGGAGACGAGGCACCGGGGAGCTGTTTTTT. This translates into CASSPLLGQGRRGTGELFF. The V gene is TRBV18, the J gene TRBJ2-2, with TRBD1 matching 10 bases. V lost 2 bases, J lost 4 bases, and 13 bases stayed unmatched. CDR1 KGHSH and CDR2 LQKENI come from the germline V gene. The CDR3 extends over 19 amino acids.

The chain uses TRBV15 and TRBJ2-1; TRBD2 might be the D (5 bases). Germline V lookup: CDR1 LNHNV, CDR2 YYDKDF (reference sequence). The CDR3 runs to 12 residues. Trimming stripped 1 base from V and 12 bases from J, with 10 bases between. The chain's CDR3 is CATSRGLAVQFF. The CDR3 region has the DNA TGTGCCACCAGCAGAGGGCTAGCTGTGCAGTTCTTC.

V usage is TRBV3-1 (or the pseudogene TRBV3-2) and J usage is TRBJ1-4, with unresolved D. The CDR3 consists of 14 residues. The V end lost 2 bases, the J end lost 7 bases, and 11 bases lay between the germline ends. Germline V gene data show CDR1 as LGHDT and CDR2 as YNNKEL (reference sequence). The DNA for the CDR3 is TGTGCCAGCAGCCAATTAAGAGGAAGTGAAAAACTGTTTTTT. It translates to CASSQLRGSEKLFF.

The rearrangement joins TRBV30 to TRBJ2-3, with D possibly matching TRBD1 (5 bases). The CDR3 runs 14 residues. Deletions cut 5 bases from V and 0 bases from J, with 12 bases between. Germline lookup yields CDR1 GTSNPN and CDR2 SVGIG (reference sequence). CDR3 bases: TGTGCCTGGGGGTGGGGCGGTAGCACAGATACGCAGTATTTT. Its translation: CAWGWGGSTDTQYF.

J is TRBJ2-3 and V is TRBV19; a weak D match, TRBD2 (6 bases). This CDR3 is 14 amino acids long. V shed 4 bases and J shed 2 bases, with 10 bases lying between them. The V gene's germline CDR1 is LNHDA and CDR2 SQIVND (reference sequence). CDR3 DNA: TGTGCCAGTAGTAAGGCGGGGTACACAGATACGCAGTATTTT. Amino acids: CASSKAGYTDTQYF.

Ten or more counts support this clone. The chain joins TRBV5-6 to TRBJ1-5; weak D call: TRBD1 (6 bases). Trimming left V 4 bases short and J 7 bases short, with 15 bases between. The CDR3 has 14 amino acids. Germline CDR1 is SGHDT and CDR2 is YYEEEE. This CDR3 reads CASSPQGGLQPQHF. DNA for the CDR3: TGTGCCAGCAGCCCACAGGGAGGGCTCCAGCCCCAGCATTTT.

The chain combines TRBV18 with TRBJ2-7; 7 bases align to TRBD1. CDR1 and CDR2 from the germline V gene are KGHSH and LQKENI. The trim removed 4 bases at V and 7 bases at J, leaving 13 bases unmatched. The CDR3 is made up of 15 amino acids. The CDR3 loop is CASSLTERQGGEQYF. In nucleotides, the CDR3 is TGTGCCAGCTCACTCACCGAGAGACAGGGTGGAGAGCAGTACTTC.

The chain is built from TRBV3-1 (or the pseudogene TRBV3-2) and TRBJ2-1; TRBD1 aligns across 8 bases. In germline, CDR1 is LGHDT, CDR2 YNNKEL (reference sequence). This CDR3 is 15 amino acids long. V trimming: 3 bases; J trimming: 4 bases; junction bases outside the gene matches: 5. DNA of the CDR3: TGTGCCAGCAGCCAGGAGGGGGACAGGTACAATGAGCAGTTCTTC. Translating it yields CASSQEGDRYNEQFF.

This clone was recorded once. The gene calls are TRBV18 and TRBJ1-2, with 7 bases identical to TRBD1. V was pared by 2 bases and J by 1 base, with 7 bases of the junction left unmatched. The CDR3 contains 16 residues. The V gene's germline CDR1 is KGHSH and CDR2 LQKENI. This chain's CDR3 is CASSPAGTDRNYGYTF. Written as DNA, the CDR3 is TGTGCCAGCTCACCAGCCGGGACAGACCGTAACTATGGCTACACCTTC.

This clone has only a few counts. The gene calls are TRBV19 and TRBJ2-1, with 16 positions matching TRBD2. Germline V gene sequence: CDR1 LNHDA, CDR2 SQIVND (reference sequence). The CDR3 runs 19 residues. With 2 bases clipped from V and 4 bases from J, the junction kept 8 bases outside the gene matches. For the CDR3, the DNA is TGTGCCAGTAGTATATCGGGACTAGCGGGAGGGCCTCCTTACAATGAGCAGTTCTTC. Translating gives CASSISGLAGGPPYNEQFF.

CDR3 amino acids: CASSTRGQNTEAFF. The CDR3 nucleotides are TGTGCCAGTAGTACCAGGGGGCAGAACACTGAAGCTTTCTTT. This chain connects TRBV19 to TRBJ1-1; 8 nucleotides align to TRBD1. This CDR3 is built from 14 residues. CDR1 and CDR2 from the germline V gene are LNHDA and SQIVND (reference sequence). V lost 4 bases, J lost 1 base, and 2 bases stayed unmatched.

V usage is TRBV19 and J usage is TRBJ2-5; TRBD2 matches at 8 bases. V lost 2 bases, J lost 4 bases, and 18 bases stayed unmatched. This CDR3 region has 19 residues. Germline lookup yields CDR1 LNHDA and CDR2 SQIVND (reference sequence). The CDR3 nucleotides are TGTGCCAGTAGTATATTACCTTTCAGTGTGAGCGGGAGAGGAGAGACCCAGTACTTC. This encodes CASSILPFSVSGRGETQYF.

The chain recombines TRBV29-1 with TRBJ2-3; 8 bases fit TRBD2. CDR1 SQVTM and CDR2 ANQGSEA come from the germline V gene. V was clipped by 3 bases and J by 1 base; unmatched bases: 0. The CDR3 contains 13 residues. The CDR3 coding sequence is TGCAGCGTTGAGCGGGGGGGCACAGATACGCAGTATTTT. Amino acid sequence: CSVERGGTDTQYF.